The entry below gives a single TCR beta chain sequence along with its context. As yet, its antigen is unknown. TCRdb redid the calling of the RT-PCR reads with MiXCR, one entry per CDR3 protein. The sample includes about 800,000 distinct CDR3 sequences, roughly 20% of them seen just once. Trimming removed 3 bases from V and 3 bases from J, with 12 bases in between. Germline V gene data show CDR1 as SGHTA and CDR2 as FQGNSA. The CDR3 sequence is 14 residues long. The data originate from a study of response to subunit inactivated influenza vaccine. The study, taken as a whole, reports: Each seasonal influenza vaccination recruits few new T cells, the authors suggested.

The V and J genes are TRBV7-2 and TRBJ2-7; TRBD2 is a possible D gene (6 bases). This TCR derives from a man in his fifties or sixties who received an inactivated influenza vaccine. This specimen consisted of PBMCs from blood, obtained more than 4 days after vaccination. The CDR3 sequence: CASSFSGGNYEQYF. For the CDR3, the DNA is TGTGCCAGCAGCTTTAGCGGAGGCAACTACGAGCAGTACTTC.